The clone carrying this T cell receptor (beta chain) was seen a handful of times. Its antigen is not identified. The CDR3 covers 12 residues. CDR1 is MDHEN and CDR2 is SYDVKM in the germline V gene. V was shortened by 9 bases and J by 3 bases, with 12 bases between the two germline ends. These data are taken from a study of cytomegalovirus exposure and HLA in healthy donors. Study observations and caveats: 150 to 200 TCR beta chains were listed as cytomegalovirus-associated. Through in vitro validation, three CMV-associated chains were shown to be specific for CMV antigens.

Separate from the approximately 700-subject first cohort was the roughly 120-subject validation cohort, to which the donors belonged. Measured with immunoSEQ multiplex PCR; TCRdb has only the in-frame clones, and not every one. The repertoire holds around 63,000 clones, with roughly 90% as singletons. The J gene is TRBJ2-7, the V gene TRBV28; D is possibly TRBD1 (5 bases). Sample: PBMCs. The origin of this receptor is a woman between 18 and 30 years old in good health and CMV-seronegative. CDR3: CASRNRNYEQYF. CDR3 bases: TGTGCCAGTAGAAACAGGAACTACGAGCAGTACTTC.